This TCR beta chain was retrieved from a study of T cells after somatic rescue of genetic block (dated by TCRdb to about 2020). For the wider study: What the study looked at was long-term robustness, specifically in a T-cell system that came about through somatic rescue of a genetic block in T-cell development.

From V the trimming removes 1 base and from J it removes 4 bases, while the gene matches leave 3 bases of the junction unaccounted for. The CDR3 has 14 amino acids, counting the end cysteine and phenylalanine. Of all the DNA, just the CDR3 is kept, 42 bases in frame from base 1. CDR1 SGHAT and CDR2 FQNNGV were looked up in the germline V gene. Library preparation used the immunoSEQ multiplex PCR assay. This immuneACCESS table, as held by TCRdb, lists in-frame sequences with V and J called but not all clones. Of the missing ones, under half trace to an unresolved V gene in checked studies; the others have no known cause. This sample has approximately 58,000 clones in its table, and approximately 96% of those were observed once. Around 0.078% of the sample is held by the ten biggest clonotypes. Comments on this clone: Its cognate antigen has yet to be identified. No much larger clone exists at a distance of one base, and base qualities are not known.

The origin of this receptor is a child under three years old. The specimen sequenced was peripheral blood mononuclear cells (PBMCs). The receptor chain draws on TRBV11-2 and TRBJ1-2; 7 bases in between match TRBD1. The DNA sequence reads TGTGCCAGCAGCTTAGTGGCAGGGGGCTATGGCTACACCTTC. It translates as CASSLVAGGYGYTF.